Included here is one TCR beta chain sequence, with context. Its cognate antigen is unknown. Running of the v3.0 immunoSEQ assay took place at survey level. Generated by immunoSEQ multiplex PCR, the TCRdb table keeps only in-frame clones and is missing some. The sample has roughly 31,000 clones; approximately 90% are singletons. The CDR3 consists of 13 residues. With 7 bases removed from V and 5 bases from J, the gap between germline ends came to 14 bases. In germline, CDR1 is SNHLY, CDR2 FYNNEI. The sample comes from a study of long-term antiretroviral therapy in people with HIV. Study observations and caveats: Control repertoires displayed wider CDR3 length ranges than the HIV repertoires. Someone took the blood between the mid-2000s and the late 2010s, maybe while older ART regimens were in use.

The chain couples TRBV2 to TRBJ2-5; D remains ambiguous. This TCR derives from a man aged 50 or older with HIV. Specimen: unsorted PBMCs, collected roughly 5 years before starting antiretroviral therapy. CDR3 amino acids: CASTLQRMETQYF. The CDR3 DNA follows: TGTGCCAGCACTTTGCAGAGGATGGAGACCCAGTACTTC.